These 10 T cell receptor beta chains came from one sample sequenced in a study of T-cell reconstitution after alpha-beta-depleted transplantation in children. Using unique molecular identifiers, the investigators prepared the TCRbeta library. TCRdb re-derived calls from the PCR reads in MiXCR, one entry per CDR3 protein. The sample gives roughly 500,000 distinct CDR3 sequences, over 9.5% of which show up once; around 2% is in the top ten. The sample was PBMCs, taken before TCRalphabeta/CD19-depleted stem cell transplant. The receptors were sampled from a child aged 2 to 15 with inherited bone marrow failure, due to receive a stem cell transplant.

The genes are TRBV20-1 and TRBJ2-1; 7 bases map to TRBD1. Germline loops: CDR1 DFQATT, CDR2 SNEGSKA (reference sequence). The V and J ends lost 4 bases and 7 bases, in that order; junction bases with no gene match: 7. There are 13 residues in the CDR3. The CDR3 nucleotides are TGCAGTGCTACCAGGGGGTTCGGGAATGAGCAGTTCTTC. This sequence encodes CSATRGFGNEQFF.

This clonotype was detected ten times or more. This sequence joins TRBV29-1 and TRBJ2-5; a possible D gene is TRBD2 (5 bases). V dropped 5 bases and J dropped 5 bases, with 15 bases sitting between them. The length of the CDR3 is 13 residues. Germline lookup yields CDR1 SQVTM and CDR2 ANQGSEA. The CDR3 sequence is CSVSITSGETQYF. CDR3 nucleotide sequence: TGCAGCGTTAGTATCACCTCGGGGGAGACCCAGTACTTC. The whole variable domain, remainder taken from reference TRBV29-1 and TRBJ2-5, is SAVISQKPSRDICQRGTSLTIQCQVDSQVTMMFWYRQQPGQSLTLIATANQGSEATYESGFVIDKFPISRPNLTFSTLTVSNMSPEDSSIYLCSVSITSGETQYFGPGTRLLVL.

This clonotype was seen at least ten times. The chain combines TRBV29-1 with TRBJ2-1, with D tentatively TRBD2 (6 bases). The CDR3 loop spans 16 amino acids. Germline CDR1 SQVTM, CDR2 ANQGSEA. V was trimmed by 1 base and J by 3 bases, leaving 16 bases between them. CDR3 loop: CSVEGRAPGSYNEQFF. CDR3 DNA: TGCAGCGTTGAAGGTCGGGCCCCCGGGAGCTACAATGAGCAGTTCTTC.

Only a few counts were recorded for this clonotype. The chain carries TRBV19 and TRBJ2-2; D perhaps matches TRBD2 (6 bases). The CDR3 length is 15 residues. Deletions cut 4 bases from V and 5 bases from J, with 14 bases between. The V gene's germline CDR1 is LNHDA and CDR2 SQIVND (reference sequence). The CDR3 nucleotides read TGTGCCAGTAGTAAGCCAAACGGGAGAACCGGGGAGCTGTTTTTT. It encodes CASSKPNGRTGELFF.

This clonotype has only a few counts. V gene TRBV7-2 combines with J gene TRBJ2-7, with D tentatively TRBD2 (5 bases). Germline lookup yields CDR1 SGHTA and CDR2 FQGNSA. The CDR3 extends over 16 amino acids. The V and J ends lost 0 bases and 0 bases respectively, with 12 bases between them. In DNA, the CDR3 is TGTGCCAGCAGCTTAGCCTGGCGGGCCAACTCCTACGAGCAGTACTTC. As protein: CASSLAWRANSYEQYF.

This clonotype was observed at least ten times. The genes are TRBV7-9 and TRBJ2-7, with TRBD2 matching over 8 bases. V shed 5 bases, J shed 3 bases, and the junction held 9 bases outside the gene matches. The CDR3 has 15 residues. Germline assignment: CDR1 SEHNR and CDR2 FQNEAQ (reference sequence). The CDR3 region is CASSRRLAPIYEQYF. The CDR3 coding sequence is TGTGCCAGCAGCCGACGACTAGCGCCTATCTACGAGCAGTACTTC.

At least ten counts were recorded for this clonotype. The chain joins TRBV27 to TRBJ2-7, with 9 bases lining up with TRBD2. Germline CDR1 is MNHEY and CDR2 is SMNVEV (reference sequence). With 0 bases clipped from V and 4 bases from J, the junction kept 16 bases outside the gene matches. This CDR3 contains 19 residues. The CDR3 DNA is TGTGCCAGCAGTTTATCCGGGTCAATAGCGGGAGTCATACCTTACGAGCAGTACTTC. Protein product: CASSLSGSIAGVIPYEQYF.

This clonotype has a single count. The chain uses TRBV7-2 and TRBJ2-3; D is perhaps TRBD2 (6 bases). This CDR3 is built from 15 residues. Trimming stripped 8 bases from V and 1 base from J, with 16 bases between. CDR1 is SGHTA and CDR2 is FQGNSA in the germline V gene. CDR3 nucleotides: TGTGCCAGCGGCCGAGCGGGTTCCGGCACAGATACGCAGTATTTT. Protein sequence: CASGRAGSGTDTQYF.

This clonotype was picked up many times. The chain couples TRBV6-5 to TRBJ2-1, with 8 bases fitting TRBD2. The CDR3 sequence is 15 residues long. J was trimmed by 4 bases and V by 2 bases; bases with no gene match: 4. Germline V gene data show CDR1 as MNHEY and CDR2 as SVGAGI. The CDR3 here is CASSYVEREYNEQFF. For the CDR3, the DNA is TGTGCCAGCAGTTACGTAGAGCGGGAGTACAATGAGCAGTTCTTC.

The CDR3 spells CASGSAQGQFF. DNA for the CDR3: TGTGCTAGTGGTAGCGCCCAGGGGCAGTTCTTC. V usage is TRBV12-5 and J usage is TRBJ2-1, with D perhaps TRBD1 (5 bases). The germline V gene encodes CDR1 LGHNT and CDR2 FRNRAP. The CDR3 consists of 11 residues. Trimming shortened V by 5 bases and J by 12 bases, and 11 bases separated the two germline ends.